This T cell receptor beta chain was found in a study of early T cells in non-severe SARS-CoV-2 infection. Across the study: Whole-blood bulk RNA, unsorted, was sequenced, and chains were unpaired. Study-wide results and caveats: Comparison of clonotypes with VDJdb favored anti-spike CD8 responses while missing private and CD4 specificities.

The CDR3 sequence is 14 residues long. Looked up from germline, CDR1 is MNHNS and CDR2 is SASEGT. V lost 7 bases, J lost 7 bases, and 11 bases stayed unmatched. As to this clonotype: Antigen unknown.

The protocol attached unique molecular identifiers to individual cDNA molecules. TCRdb reprocessed the 5' RACE reads via MiXCR and lists one record per CDR3 protein. The table has around 60,000 distinct CDR3 sequences, roughly an eighth seen once; the top ten hold roughly 4.5%. The TCR was taken from an adult who was a healthcare worker with PCR-confirmed SARS-CoV-2 infection or an uninfected control (not recorded which). The sequenced material came from whole blood. The genes are TRBV6-1 and TRBJ1-2, with 8 bases lining up with TRBD1. CDR3 protein: CASIPLGQGSGYTF. In nucleotides, the CDR3 is TGTGCCAGCATCCCCCTTGGACAGGGAAGTGGCTACACCTTC.